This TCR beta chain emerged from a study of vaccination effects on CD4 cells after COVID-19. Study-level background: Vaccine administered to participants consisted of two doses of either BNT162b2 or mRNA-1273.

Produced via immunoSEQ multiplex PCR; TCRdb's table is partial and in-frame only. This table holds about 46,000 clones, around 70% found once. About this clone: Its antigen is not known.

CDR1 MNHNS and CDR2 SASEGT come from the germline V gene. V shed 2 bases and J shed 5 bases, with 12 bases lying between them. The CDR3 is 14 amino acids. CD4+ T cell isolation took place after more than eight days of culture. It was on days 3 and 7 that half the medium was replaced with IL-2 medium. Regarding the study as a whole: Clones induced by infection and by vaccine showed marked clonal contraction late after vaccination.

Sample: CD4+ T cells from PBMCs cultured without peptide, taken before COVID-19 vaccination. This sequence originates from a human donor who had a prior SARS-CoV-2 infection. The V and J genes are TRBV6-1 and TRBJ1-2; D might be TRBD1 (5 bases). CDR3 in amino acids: CASSEPRDGYGYTF. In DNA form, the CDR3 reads TGTGCCAGCAGTGAACCCCGGGACGGATATGGCTACACCTTC.